One and the same sample provided the 25 T cell receptor beta chains below, sequenced in a study of blood T cell repertoires in COVID-19. Sequencing was performed with immunoSEQ multiplex PCR; in TCRdb, only in-frame clones are kept and a portion is missing. The sample records 200,000 to 250,000 clones, about 86% being singletons. Sequenced: peripheral blood. The receptors were sampled from a man aged 18-30 years with active or convalescent COVID-19.

This chain uses TRBV18 with TRBJ2-2, with 13 bases lining up with TRBD2. CDR3 length: 17 residues. The germline CDR1 and CDR2 sequences are KGHSH and LQKENI. V shed 5 bases and J 3 bases; nucleotides not matched to a gene: 6. The CDR3 here is CASSWPGLAGYTGELFF. CDR3 nucleotides: TGTGCCAGCTCATGGCCGGGACTAGCGGGATACACCGGGGAGCTGTTTTTT. Supplemented by reference TRBV18 and TRBJ2-2, the full variable domain reads NAGVMQNPRHLVRRRGQEARLRCSPMKGHSHVYWYRQLPEEGLKFMVYLQKENIIDESGMPKERFSAEFPKEGPSILRIQQVVRGDSAAYFCASSWPGLAGYTGELFFGEGSRLTVL.

Notes on this clone: One end of the junction varies from germline; a read error may be responsible. The chain employs TRBV28 and TRBJ2-4, with 9 nucleotides matching TRBD1. The CDR3 sequence is 13 residues long. Germline loops: CDR1 MDHEN, CDR2 SYDVKM. CDR3 sequence: CASSPRPGQGWHF. In DNA form, the CDR3 reads TGTGCCAGCAGTCCAAGACCGGGACAGGGATGGCACTTC.

The chain has TRBV6-5 and TRBJ2-7, with 7 positions matching TRBD2. The V gene end was trimmed by 6 bases and the J gene end by 0 bases; junction bases not matched to a gene: 5. The CDR3 consists of 14 residues. CDR1 and CDR2 from the germline V gene are MNHEY and SVGAGI. CDR3 amino acids: CASRTPSGSYEQYF. The CDR3 DNA reads TGTGCCAGCAGAACCCCTAGCGGCTCCTACGAGCAGTACTTC.

The chain has TRBV19 and TRBJ2-7, with TRBD1 as a possible D gene (6 bases). The germline gives CDR1 LNHDA, CDR2 SQIVND (reference sequence). The CDR3 runs to 18 residues. V was trimmed by 6 bases and J by 7 bases, leaving 31 bases between them. The CDR3 region has the DNA TGTGCCAGTAGCCAGCAGGGACAAAGGGGGACCGGGACGAGTGAGCAGTACTTC. Amino acids: CASSQQGQRGTGTSEQYF. Full variable domain (missing parts from reference TRBV19 and TRBJ2-7): DGGITQSPKYLFRKEGQNVTLSCEQNLNHDAMYWYRQDPGQGLRLIYYSQIVNDFQKGDIAEGYSVSREKKESFPLTVTSAQKNPTAFYLCASSQQGQRGTGTSEQYFGPGTRLTVT.

The chain has TRBV11-2 and TRBJ1-1, with 9 bases matching TRBD1. The CDR3 has 14 amino acids. CDR1 and CDR2 from the germline V gene are SGHAT and FQNNGV. V lost 6 bases to trimming and J lost 1 base; unmatched junction nucleotides: 3. The CDR3, as DNA: TGTGCCAGCAGGGGGGACAGGGCGAACACTGAAGCTTTCTTT. Encoded protein: CASRGDRANTEAFF.

This chain joins TRBV27 and TRBJ2-6; D possibly corresponds to TRBD2 (5 bases). CDR3 length equals 14 residues. From germline, CDR1 is MNHEY and CDR2 SMNVEV (reference sequence). Trimming shortened V by 3 bases and J by 4 bases, and 7 bases separated the two germline ends. The CDR3 loop is CASSFSGGANVLTF. CDR3 in DNA: TGTGCCAGCAGTTTTTCGGGGGGGGCCAACGTCCTGACTTTC.

This rearrangement joins TRBV14 to TRBJ1-1, with D unresolved. This CDR3 contains 16 residues. V was clipped by 4 bases and J by 5 bases, with 20 bases between them. Germline V gene sequence: CDR1 SGHDN, CDR2 FVKESK. The CDR3 coding sequence is TGTGCCAGCAGCCCCTCGGGGTGGAGTGCATGGACTGAAGCTTTCTTT. Its translation: CASSPSGWSAWTEAFF. Together with reference TRBV14 and TRBJ1-1, the CDR3 gives the full variable domain: EAGVTQFPSHSVIEKGQTVTLRCDPISGHDNLYWYRRVMGKEIKFLLHFVKESKQDESGMPNNRFLAERTGGTYSTLKVQPAELEDSGVYFCASSPSGWSAWTEAFFGQGTRLTVV.

This clone is a singleton in its sample. The chain combines TRBV4-1 with TRBJ2-6; TRBD2 matches 7 bases. The germline V gene encodes CDR1 MGHRA and CDR2 YSYEKL. The CDR3 runs to 18 residues. Germline trimming cut 7 bases from V and 3 bases from J; bases unmatched to any gene: 15. CDR3 coding DNA: TGCGCCAGCAAGAATTTAGGACTAGAGGATCGTGGGGCCAACGTCCTGACTTTC. It specifies CASKNLGLEDRGANVLTF.

This chain joins TRBV27 and TRBJ1-1; perhaps TRBD1 as D (6 bases). The CDR3 spans 14 residues. Trimming took off 6 bases at V and 5 bases at J, with 16 bases between the two ends. From germline, CDR1 is MNHEY and CDR2 SMNVEV (reference sequence). The CDR3 region has the DNA TGTGCCAGCAGACCCCGGCGGGGGGCGACTGAAGCTTTCTTT. Translation: CASRPRRGATEAFF.

This chain connects TRBV28 to TRBJ1-2; 11 nucleotides agree with TRBD1. The length of the CDR3 is 15 residues. Looked up from germline, CDR1 is MDHEN and CDR2 is SYDVKM. The V and J ends lost 6 bases and 1 base, in that order; junction bases with no gene match: 4. Written as DNA, the CDR3 is TGTGCCAGCAGCCATGGGACAGGGGGTAACTATGGCTACACCTTC. Translated, it gives CASSHGTGGNYGYTF.

This rearrangement joins TRBV21-1 to TRBJ1-5; the table's TRBD1 call for D was not verified on the DNA. TRBV21-1 is a pseudogene. This CDR3 region has 20 residues. CDR3 bases: TGTGCCAGCAGCCCAAGCGCGTTACAGGGGTTGGGCTATCGCAATCAGCCCCAGCATTTT. As protein: CASSPSALQGLGYRNQPQHF.

The chain has TRBV6-1 and TRBJ1-2; 8 positions agree with TRBD1. The CDR3 is made up of 14 amino acids. CDR1 is MNHNS and CDR2 is SASEGT in the germline V gene. The ends lost 4 bases at V and 1 base at J; junction bases unmatched: 2. The CDR3 is CASSAGGSNYGYTF. CDR3 coding DNA: TGTGCCAGCAGTGCAGGGGGCAGTAACTATGGCTACACCTTC.

The V and J genes are TRBV4-3 and TRBJ1-2; D might be TRBD1 (6 bases). CDR3 length equals 15 residues. Trimming left V 1 base short and J 4 bases short, with 13 bases between. Germline-derived CDR1 and CDR2 are LGHNA and YSLEER. In nucleotides, the CDR3 is TGCGCCAGCAGCCAAGCCTTGGGGGCGGCCTATGGCTACACCTTC. Residues: CASSQALGAAYGYTF.

This clone has just one count. The chain uses TRBV5-5 and TRBJ1-6; no clear D gene. In germline, CDR1 is SGHKS, CDR2 YYEKEE (reference sequence). The V end lost 3 bases, the J end lost 2 bases, and 6 bases lay between the germline ends. The CDR3 covers 14 residues. For the CDR3, the DNA is TGTGCCAGCAGCTCCGGGACCTATAATTCACCCCTCCACTTT. Translating gives CASSSGTYNSPLHF.

This chain joins TRBV4-2 and TRBJ2-6; 7 bases are a match to TRBD2. This CDR3 region has 17 residues. J lost 0 bases, V lost 4 bases, and 6 bases had no gene match. Germline CDR1 is LGHNA and CDR2 is YNFKEQ. CDR3 protein: CASSRGEGTSGANVLTF. The CDR3 DNA is TGTGCCAGCAGCCGGGGGGAGGGCACCTCTGGGGCCAACGTCCTGACTTTC.

The rearrangement uses TRBV3-1 (or the pseudogene TRBV3-2) and TRBJ1-3; maybe TRBD1 (6 bases). Germline lookup yields CDR1 LGHDT and CDR2 YNNKEL (reference sequence). CDR3 length: 15 residues. The V end was cut by 2 bases, the J end by 2 bases, with 10 bases between. The CDR3: CASSQLRGAGNTIYF. CDR3 in DNA: TGTGCCAGCAGCCAACTCAGGGGTGCTGGAAACACCATATATTTT.

This rearrangement joins TRBV4-1 to TRBJ1-5; D gene unclear. V dropped 0 bases and J dropped 4 bases, with 7 bases sitting between them. Germline V CDR1 and CDR2: MGHRA, YSYEKL. This CDR3 spans 14 amino acids. The CDR3 nucleotides are TGCGCCAGCAGCCAAGATGCAGTAAATCAGCCCCAGCATTTT. Translation: CASSQDAVNQPQHF.

This clone was counted only a few times. The chain joins TRBV29-1 to TRBJ1-1; 9 bases agree with TRBD1. Unmatched junction bases numbered 7, after V lost 5 bases and J lost 0 bases. The CDR3 extends over 15 amino acids. In germline, CDR1 is SQVTM, CDR2 ANQGSEA. The CDR3 sequence: CSVSYRGPVNTEAFF. CDR3 in DNA: TGCAGCGTTTCTTACAGGGGGCCGGTGAACACTGAAGCTTTCTTT.

The CDR3 DNA sequence: TGCAGCGGGGGGACAGGTCATCCCATGAATGAGCAGTTCTTC. Protein: CSGGTGHPMNEQFF. This rearrangement joins TRBV29-1 to TRBJ2-1; the match to TRBD1 covers 8 bases. This CDR3 comprises 14 residues. V lost 7 bases, J lost 7 bases, and 12 bases stayed unmatched. Per germline, CDR1 SQVTM and CDR2 ANQGSEA.

The sample holds one count of this clone. V is TRBV10-3 and J is TRBJ2-1, with TRBD2 matching over 15 bases. The V segment lost 6 bases and the J segment 9 bases; nucleotides outside the gene matches: 6. Germline CDR1 reads ENHRY; CDR2 reads SYGVKD. CDR3 size: 15 residues. CDR3 amino acids: CAIRGGTSGRFEQFF. CDR3 nucleotide sequence: TGTGCCATCAGAGGAGGGACTAGCGGGAGGTTTGAGCAGTTCTTC.

The rearrangement joins TRBV18 to TRBJ2-7, with TRBD2 matching 9 bases. V lost 3 bases and J lost 2; bases outside the gene matches: 2. Germline assignment: CDR1 KGHSH and CDR2 LQKENI. This CDR3 is built from 14 residues. CDR3: CASSPTSGPYEQYF. In DNA, the CDR3 is TGTGCCAGCTCACCGACTAGCGGACCCTACGAGCAGTACTTC.

In nucleotides, the CDR3 is TGCGCCAGCAGTGACAATCCAGCGGGAACGGTCGGGGAGCTGTTTTTT. It encodes CASSDNPAGTVGELFF. The V and J genes are TRBV10-1 and TRBJ2-2; the match to TRBD2 covers 7 bases. In germline, CDR1 is WNHNN, CDR2 SYGVQD (reference sequence). V lost 3 bases to trimming and J lost 7 bases; unmatched junction nucleotides: 11. CDR3 length: 16 residues.

The chain links TRBV9 to TRBJ1-2, with 7 nucleotides matching TRBD1. Looked up from germline, CDR1 is SGDLS and CDR2 is YYNGEE. J gave up 3 bases and V 2 bases, and 1 base lay outside the gene matches. CDR3 size: 13 residues. For the CDR3, the DNA is TGTGCCAGCAGCGTCGGGACAGACTATGGCTACACCTTC. Translation gives CASSVGTDYGYTF.

This chain connects TRBV5-1 to TRBJ1-1; D unresolved. V dropped 3 bases and J dropped 5 bases, with 14 bases sitting between them. This CDR3 region has 14 residues. Germline CDR1 is SGHRS and CDR2 is YFSETQ. CDR3 in DNA: TGCGCCAGCAGCTCGGGGTCGGGTATTACTGAAGCTTTCTTT. Its protein is CASSSGSGITEAFF.

The chain links TRBV6-2 or TRBV6-3 to TRBJ2-3; the match to TRBD1 covers 7 bases. From germline, CDR1 is MNHEY and CDR2 SVGEGT. Unmatched junction bases numbered 23, after V lost 7 bases and J lost 10 bases. The CDR3 covers 17 residues. The chain's CDR3 is CASTPVGFGRGKVAQYF. CDR3 coding DNA: TGTGCCAGCACCCCCGTCGGGTTCGGCAGGGGGAAAGTTGCGCAGTATTTT.